This T cell receptor beta chain appears in the sequencing data of a study of blood T cell repertoires in COVID-19. Seattle participants joined during active infection and were tracked over time. Germline V CDR1 and CDR2: SGHDN, FVKESK. The CDR3 covers 15 residues. V trimming: 4 bases; J trimming: 6 bases; junction bases outside the gene matches: 8. Using immunoSEQ multiplex PCR, the repertoire was profiled, and TCRdb retains in-frame clones only, with some absent. The data hold about 310,000 clones, with around 91% observed a single time. The gene calls are TRBV14 and TRBJ2-7; TRBD1 matches at 11 bases. The sequenced sample was peripheral blood. This clonotype was sampled from a woman aged 40 to 49 with COVID-19, enrolled during active disease. In DNA, the CDR3 is TGTGCCAGCAGCCGAGGGGGGACAGGGGGTCGCGAGCAGTACTTC. This codes for CASSRGGTGGREQYF. The entire variable domain, with the rest obtained from reference TRBV14 and TRBJ2-7, is as follows: EAGVTQFPSHSVIEKGQTVTLRCDPISGHDNLYWYRRVMGKEIKFLLHFVKESKQDESGMPNNRFLAERTGGTYSTLKVQPAELEDSGVYFCASSRGGTGGREQYFGPGTRLTVT.